This section outlines one TCR beta chain sequence together with its context. This entry is derived from a study of human thymus T cells. Surgeons resected thymus tissue during corrective heart surgery. Profiled with immunoSEQ multiplex PCR; TCRdb holds only in-frame clones, not every one. The table records some 130,000 clones, around 94% of them present only once. The V segment lost 0 bases and the J segment 8 bases; nucleotides outside the gene matches: 9. Germline V gives CDR1 LGHNA, CDR2 YSLEER. The CDR3 consists of 16 residues. This TCR was sampled from a boy less than two years old with a congenital heart defect but otherwise immunologically healthy. Sequenced input: thymus tissue. The chain joins TRBV4-3 to TRBJ2-4, with 8 bases identical to TRBD2. This CDR3 is CASSQEPRGGPDIQYF. DNA of the CDR3: TGCGCCAGCAGCCAAGAACCCCGGGGGGGGCCAGACATTCAGTACTTC.